Below are 24 T cell receptor beta chains sequenced from a single sample in a study of T cells in Graves' hyperthyroidism and ophthalmopathy (dated by TCRdb to the late 2010s). To prepare the library, multiplex PCR was applied. The sequencing machine was an Illumina HiSeq 2000. The TCR beta CDR3 regions were amplified from RNA transcripts. A first-round RT-PCR of the TCR CDR3 used the HTBI primer set with the Qiagen OneStep RT-PCR kit. The raw public reads went through TCRdb reprocessing: fastp at Q25, MiXCR clone calling, in-frame beta chains kept. CDR3 protein sequences are deduplicated, and each keeps its most common genes and DNA. This sample holds around 300,000 distinct CDR3 sequences; roughly 13% were observed only once. The ten largest clones add up to approximately 7.9% of the sample. Input material: blood. These receptors came from a woman aged 35 to 49 with Graves' hyperthyroidism.

This clonotype was seen at least ten times. This chain joins TRBV14 and TRBJ1-1; TRBD1 agrees at 9 bases. After removal of 1 base from V and 4 bases from J, the junction contained 7 bases not matched to a gene. The CDR3 is made up of 16 amino acids. Germline V gene data show CDR1 as SGHDN and CDR2 as FVKESK. The DNA for the CDR3 is TGTGCCAGCAGCCAAGTGGACAGGGGTTCTCGCACTGAAGCTTTCTTT. Protein product: CASSQVDRGSRTEAFF.

This clonotype was recorded many times. DNA of the CDR3: TGTGCCAGCAGTAACCCTTCCGGGACAGGTAATCAGCCCCAGCATTTT. Translation gives CASSNPSGTGNQPQHF. The V and J genes are TRBV28 and TRBJ1-5; 8 bases are shared with TRBD1. This CDR3 is built from 16 residues. Germline CDR1 reads MDHEN; CDR2 reads SYDVKM. V was pared by 5 bases and J by 4 bases, with 10 bases of the junction left unmatched.

This clonotype came up many times. The J gene is TRBJ2-3, the V gene TRBV6-2 or TRBV6-3; D perhaps matches TRBD1 (5 bases). Germline CDR1 is MNHEY and CDR2 is SVGEGT. Trimming removed 4 bases from V and 11 bases from J, with 16 bases in between. The CDR3 runs to 13 residues. The CDR3 DNA follows: TGTGCCAGCAGTTCCCTCCGGCAGGGCAGGCAGTATTTT. Amino acids: CASSSLRQGRQYF.

This clonotype has a count of ten or more. The J gene is TRBJ1-2, the V gene TRBV24-1; no clear D gene. The V gene's germline CDR1 is KGHDR and CDR2 SFDVKD. With 2 bases removed from V and 4 bases from J, the gap between germline ends came to 7 bases. The CDR3 covers 13 residues. CDR3 in amino acids: CATSDSRIYGYTF. The CDR3 DNA is TGTGCCACCAGTGATTCGCGGATCTATGGCTACACCTTC.

This clonotype is classed as medium-sized (0.01 to 0.1%). The chain carries TRBV7-2 and TRBJ2-5; D gene uncertain. From germline, CDR1 is SGHTA and CDR2 FQGNSA. The CDR3 loop spans 13 amino acids. V was pared by 8 bases and J by 1 base, with 11 bases between. CDR3 residues: CASSRETQETQYF. The CDR3 DNA sequence: TGTGCCAGCTCTCGAGAAACCCAAGAGACCCAGTACTTC. Full variable domain (remainder filled in from reference TRBV7-2 and TRBJ2-5): GAGVSQSPSNKVTEKGKDVELRCDPISGHTALYWYRQSLGQGLEFLIYFQGNSAPDKSGLPSDRFSAERTGGSVSTLTIQRTQQEDSAVYLCASSRETQETQYFGPGTRLLVL.

This clonotype was observed at least ten times. This chain joins TRBV12-3 or TRBV12-4 and TRBJ1-2; D gene ambiguous. The CDR3 contains 14 residues. The V end lost 10 bases, the J end lost 0 bases, and 15 bases lay between the germline ends. Here the CDR3 reads CAIRRVGSNYGYTF. In DNA, the CDR3 is TGTGCCATTAGGCGTGTTGGTTCTAACTATGGCTACACCTTC.

This clonotype occurred many times. The chain links TRBV6-5 to TRBJ1-1; no clear D. V was cut by 2 bases and J by 1 base, with 8 bases left in between. This CDR3 is built from 14 residues. CDR1 and CDR2 (germline): MNHEY, SVGAGI. The CDR3 nucleotides read TGTGCCAGCAGTTACCAGAGGGCGAACACTGAAGCTTTCTTT. This encodes CASSYQRANTEAFF.

This clonotype was counted at least ten times. This chain links TRBV3-1 with TRBJ2-1; 8 bases agree with TRBD2. The CDR3 spans 17 residues. Losses at the gene ends were 4 bases for V and 5 bases for J; bases not matched to a gene: 13. Germline values: CDR1 LGHDT, CDR2 YNNKEL (reference sequence). The CDR3 is CASSPPASGSVNNEQFF. The CDR3 bases are TGTGCCAGCAGCCCTCCCGCGAGCGGGAGTGTCAACAATGAGCAGTTCTTC.

This clonotype appeared a few times. The V gene is TRBV19, the J gene TRBJ2-5; 15 positions agree with TRBD2. The CDR3 runs 17 residues. The V segment lost 7 bases and the J segment 5 bases; nucleotides outside the gene matches: 11. Germline CDR1 is LNHDA and CDR2 is SQIVND (reference sequence). CDR3 nucleotides: TGTGCCAGTAAAAGAGAGGGACTAGCGGGAGGAGGCGAGACCCAGTACTTC. It yields the protein CASKREGLAGGGETQYF.

CDR3 residues: CASSGNRASNQPQHF. The CDR3 DNA follows: TGTGCCAGCTCGGGGAACAGGGCAAGCAATCAGCCCCAGCATTTT. The chain uses TRBV6-1 and TRBJ1-5, with a tentative D call TRBD1 (6 bases). The CDR3 consists of 15 residues. Between the trimmed V and J ends, which lost 8 bases and 1 base, there was a span of 15 bases. Germline V lookup: CDR1 MNHNS, CDR2 SASEGT.

This clonotype was counted many times. The chain has TRBV13 and TRBJ1-3; D unclear. V shed 5 bases and J shed 0 bases, with 11 bases lying between them. Per the germline V gene, CDR1 is PRHDT and CDR2 is FYEKMQ (reference sequence). This CDR3 has 15 residues. The CDR3 region has the DNA TGTGCCAGCAGCCTAAGATCTTTCTCTGGAAACACCATATATTTT. This translates into CASSLRSFSGNTIYF.

The table lists this clonotype with many counts. The rearrangement uses TRBV10-3 and TRBJ2-1; 7 bases are shared with TRBD2. There are 18 residues in the CDR3. The V and J ends lost 0 bases and 5 bases, in that order; junction bases with no gene match: 13. Germline V gene sequence: CDR1 ENHRY, CDR2 SYGVKD. The CDR3, as DNA: TGTGCCATCAGTGAGTCATCCCCCAGCGGGATGAACCACAATGAGCAGTTCTTC. As protein: CAISESSPSGMNHNEQFF.

Ten or more counts support this clonotype. This sequence joins TRBV9 and TRBJ2-3; possibly TRBD2 for D (5 bases). V was trimmed by 1 base and J by 1 base, leaving 16 bases between them. Germline-derived CDR1 and CDR2 are SGDLS and YYNGEE. The CDR3 spans 17 residues. The CDR3 region is CASSVTPGLLGTDTQYF. The CDR3 DNA is TGTGCCAGCAGCGTAACCCCCGGACTCCTCGGCACAGATACGCAGTATTTT.

CDR3 loop: CASSAAGGTYEQYF. The CDR3 DNA sequence: TGTGCCAGCAGTGCTGCGGGAGGGACCTACGAGCAGTACTTC. This chain connects TRBV6-1 to TRBJ2-7; 9 bases are a match to TRBD2. The CDR3 spans 14 residues. Germline assignment: CDR1 MNHNS and CDR2 SASEGT. The trim removed 4 bases at V and 2 bases at J, leaving 3 bases unmatched.

This clonotype was found many times. The chain recombines TRBV11-1 with TRBJ2-5; the D gene is possibly TRBD1 (6 bases). Per germline, CDR1 SGHAT and CDR2 FQDESV (reference sequence). The germline V and J ends were trimmed by 3 bases and 4 bases, with 9 bases remaining between them. The CDR3 spans 13 residues. The CDR3 DNA follows: TGTGCCAGCAGCTTGGGCAGGGGAGAGACCCAGTACTTC. Its translation: CASSLGRGETQYF.

This clonotype was counted many times. The chain combines TRBV7-9 with TRBJ1-6, with 9 bases lining up with TRBD1. The CDR3 is 16 amino acids. Per germline, CDR1 SEHNR and CDR2 FQNEAQ (reference sequence). After removal of 5 bases from V and 6 bases from J, the junction contained 8 bases not matched to a gene. CDR3 residues: CASSAQGQGSNSPLHF. CDR3 DNA sequence: TGTGCCAGCAGCGCCCAGGGACAGGGTAGTAATTCACCCCTCCACTTT.

This clonotype has more than one count but fewer than ten. The J gene is TRBJ2-1, the V gene TRBV30, with D possibly being TRBD2 (6 bases). V dropped 1 base and J dropped 1 base, with 11 bases sitting between them. Germline V gene sequence: CDR1 GTSNPN, CDR2 SVGIG (reference sequence). The CDR3 has 15 amino acids. The CDR3 nucleotides are TGTGCCTGGAGTGGGAGGGTCCCTTCCTACAATGAGCAGTTCTTC. Protein sequence: CAWSGRVPSYNEQFF.

This clonotype was counted a few times. The gene calls are TRBV11-3 and TRBJ2-3; no clear D. Germline loops: CDR1 SGHNT, CDR2 YENEEA. The V end lost 3 bases, the J end lost 5 bases, and 12 bases lay between the germline ends. The CDR3 is 14 residues long. The CDR3 sequence: CASSLGDIRDTQYF. The CDR3, as DNA: TGTGCCAGCAGCTTGGGTGACATACGAGATACGCAGTATTTT. The full variable domain, completed using reference TRBV11-3 and TRBJ2-3, is EAGVVQSPRYKIIEKKQPVAFWCNPISGHNTLYWYLQNLGQGPELLIRYENEEAVDDSQLPKDRFSAERLKGVDSTLKIQPAELGDSAVYLCASSLGDIRDTQYFGPGTRLTVL.

In its sample, this clonotype was seen a few times. The chain recombines TRBV7-9 with TRBJ2-7, with 8 positions matching TRBD2. The CDR3 length is 14 residues. V was pared by 3 bases and J by 7 bases, with 8 bases of the junction left unmatched. Germline V CDR1 and CDR2: SEHNR, FQNEAQ (reference sequence). CDR3 DNA: TGTGCCAGCAGCTTGTCTAGCGGGTCCCGGGAGCAGTACTTC. Amino acids: CASSLSSGSREQYF.

The chain recombines TRBV20-1 with TRBJ2-7; D gene ambiguous. Germline-derived CDR1 and CDR2 are DFQATT and SNEGSKA (reference sequence). V lost 1 base and J lost 5, with 3 bases in between. The CDR3 contains 10 residues. Here the CDR3 DNA reads TGCAGTGCTAGAGTGGACGAGCAGTACTTC. It specifies CSARVDEQYF.

J is TRBJ1-6 and V is TRBV19; TRBD1 agrees at 11 bases. The CDR3 is 14 amino acids. From germline, CDR1 is LNHDA and CDR2 SQIVND (reference sequence). Trimming removed 4 bases from V and 8 bases from J; junction bases left unmatched: 1. The CDR3 reads CASSRDRGDSPLHF. In DNA form, the CDR3 reads TGTGCCAGTAGTAGGGACAGGGGGGATTCACCCCTCCACTTT. The whole variable domain, filled in from reference TRBV19 and TRBJ1-6, reads DGGITQSPKYLFRKEGQNVTLSCEQNLNHDAMYWYRQDPGQGLRLIYYSQIVNDFQKGDIAEGYSVSREKKESFPLTVTSAQKNPTAFYLCASSRDRGDSPLHFGNGTRLTVT.

The sample holds many counts of this clonotype. CDR3 in amino acids: CASSSPRTVFYEQYF. CDR3 nucleotides: TGTGCCAGCAGCTCCCCCCGGACAGTCTTCTACGAGCAGTACTTC. The chain has TRBV12-3 or TRBV12-4 and TRBJ2-7, with D tentatively TRBD1 (6 bases). The V and J ends lost 6 bases and 3 bases respectively, with 18 bases between them. CDR3 size: 15 residues.

In its sample, this clonotype was seen a few times. The chain employs TRBV9 and TRBJ1-5; the D gene is possibly TRBD1 (5 bases). This CDR3 is built from 15 residues. The V gene lost 0 bases and the J gene lost 5 bases, with 12 bases spanning the gap. Germline CDR1 reads SGDLS; CDR2 reads YYNGEE. CDR3: CASSVVTGGDQPQHF. Here the CDR3 DNA reads TGTGCCAGCAGCGTAGTAACAGGTGGAGATCAGCCCCAGCATTTT.

This clonotype appeared many times. The V call is TRBV20-1, the J call TRBJ2-5; 10 nucleotides align to TRBD1. The ends lost 2 bases at V and 2 bases at J; junction bases unmatched: 5. CDR1 is DFQATT, CDR2 SNEGSKA, per germline (reference sequence). This CDR3 has 15 amino acids. The CDR3 reads CSARRGQGSQETQYF. The CDR3 nucleotides read TGCAGTGCTAGACGGGGACAGGGGAGTCAAGAGACCCAGTACTTC.